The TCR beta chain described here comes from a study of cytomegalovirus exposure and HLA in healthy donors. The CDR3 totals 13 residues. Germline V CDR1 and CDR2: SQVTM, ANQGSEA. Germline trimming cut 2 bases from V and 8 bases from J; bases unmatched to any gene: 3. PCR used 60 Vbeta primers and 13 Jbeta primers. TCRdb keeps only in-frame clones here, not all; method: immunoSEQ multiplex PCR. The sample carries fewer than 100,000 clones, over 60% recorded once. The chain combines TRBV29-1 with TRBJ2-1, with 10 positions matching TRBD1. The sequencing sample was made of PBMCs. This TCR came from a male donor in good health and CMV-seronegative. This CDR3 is CSVELGTGDEQFF. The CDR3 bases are TGCAGCGTTGAACTTGGGACAGGGGATGAGCAGTTCTTC.